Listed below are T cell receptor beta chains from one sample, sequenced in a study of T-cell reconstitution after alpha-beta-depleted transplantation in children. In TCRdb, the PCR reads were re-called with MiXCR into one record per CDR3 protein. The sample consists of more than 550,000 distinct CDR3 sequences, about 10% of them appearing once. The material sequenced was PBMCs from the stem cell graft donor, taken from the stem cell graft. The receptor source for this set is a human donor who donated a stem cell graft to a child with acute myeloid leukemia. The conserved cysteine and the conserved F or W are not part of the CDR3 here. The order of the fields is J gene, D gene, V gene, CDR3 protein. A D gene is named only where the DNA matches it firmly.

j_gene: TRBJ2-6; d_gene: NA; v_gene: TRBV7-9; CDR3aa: ASSLDGVQTNVLT
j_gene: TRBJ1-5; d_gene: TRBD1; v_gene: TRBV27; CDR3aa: ASSLRQGGQPQH
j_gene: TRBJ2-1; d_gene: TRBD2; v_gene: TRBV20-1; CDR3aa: SARDWVVASGNVNEQF
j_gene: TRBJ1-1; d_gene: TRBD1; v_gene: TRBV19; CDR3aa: ASSDHRGETEAF
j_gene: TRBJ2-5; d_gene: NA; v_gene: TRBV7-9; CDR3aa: ASSRTGEPSTGETQY
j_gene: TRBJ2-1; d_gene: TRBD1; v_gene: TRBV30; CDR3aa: AWSTGTGNNEQF
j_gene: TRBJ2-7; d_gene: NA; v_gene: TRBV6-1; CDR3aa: ASSTVGGASYYEQY
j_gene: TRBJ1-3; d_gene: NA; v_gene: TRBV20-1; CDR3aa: SARDMGGRSARNTIY
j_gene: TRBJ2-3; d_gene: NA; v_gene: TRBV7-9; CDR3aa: ASSLRRLTTDTQY
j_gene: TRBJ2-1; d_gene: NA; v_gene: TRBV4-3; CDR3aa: ASSHVSSSGEQF